These T cell receptor beta chains were read from a single sample in a study of blood T cells in healthy people across ages. TCRdb processed the 5' RACE reads anew with MiXCR; each CDR3 protein has one entry. Of about 1,400,000 distinct CDR3 sequences listed, 59% are singletons. Sequencing was carried out using blood. Receptors were obtained from a man between 18 and 35 years old in good health. The CDR3 runs from the conserved cysteine through the conserved F or W. Fields, in order: V gene, clone size, D gene, J gene, CDR3 DNA, CDR3 protein. A D gene is named only where the DNA matches it firmly. The size entry is marked missing in some rows and otherwise reads once, few, many or a size class.

>TRBV25-1|-|TRBD2|TRBJ2-2
TGTGCCAGCAGTCAGGGGACTAGCGGGAGGCCCGAGAACACCGGGGAGCTGTTTTTT
CASSQGTSGRPENTGELFF
>TRBV4-3|-|TRBD1|TRBJ1-1
TGCGCCAGCAGCCAAGATCCCGACAGGGCCATTCGGGGCACTGAAGCTTTCTTT
CASSQDPDRAIRGTEAFF
>TRBV12-5|few|TRBD2|TRBJ2-3
TGTGCTAGTGCCCCCCCGGCTAGCGGGGCCCCTAGCACAGATACGCAGTATTTT
CASAPPASGAPSTDTQYF
>TRBV7-2|few|-|TRBJ2-7
TGTGCCAGCAGCTTAGCGGGGACGCTCACCTACGAGCAGTACTTC
CASSLAGTLTYEQYF
>TRBV29-1|once|-|TRBJ1-1
TGCAGCGTTGAAGATCGGAGTGAAACTTTCTTT
CSVEDRSETFF
>TRBV10-3|-|-|TRBJ2-3
TGTGCCATCAGTGAAGGGATGGCGGAATCAGATACGCAGTATTTT
CAISEGMAESDTQYF
>TRBV20-1|-|-|TRBJ2-7
TGCAGTGCTGCGGACGCCTACGAGCAGTACTTC
CSAADAYEQYF
>TRBV4-1|-|TRBD1|TRBJ2-1
TGCGCCAGCAGCCAACTGGACAGGGGCGATGAGCAGTTCTTC
CASSQLDRGDEQFF
>TRBV27|-|TRBD2|TRBJ2-7
TGTGCCAGCAGTTCGGGAGGGTTCGGGCAGTACTTC
CASSSGGFGQYF
>TRBV29-1|few|TRBD2|TRBJ2-3
TGCAGCGTTGAAGTGCAGCGGGGGGCCGGGGATACGCAGTATTTT
CSVEVQRGAGDTQYF
>TRBV7-2|few|TRBD1|TRBJ2-1
TGTGCCAGCAGCTTACTAGGGACAGGGGGCAGGGATGAGCAGTTCTTC
CASSLLGTGGRDEQFF
>TRBV7-9|-|TRBD1|TRBJ1-6
TGTGCCAGCAGCTTATTTTCAGGGGGCTCCTATAATTCACCCCTCCACTTT
CASSLFSGGSYNSPLHF
>TRBV12-3/TRBV12-4|-|-|TRBJ2-5
TGTGCCAGCAGGATTCGGTCAGAGACCCAGTACTTC
CASRIRSETQYF
>TRBV6-6|-|-|TRBJ2-1
TGTGCCAGCAGTTACTCGACTGGGTTAGTCCACAATGAGCAGTTCTTC
CASSYSTGLVHNEQFF
>TRBV12-3/TRBV12-4|-|TRBD1|TRBJ2-1
TGTGCCAGCAGCACGGGACAGCTAAACTACAATGAGCAGTTCTTC
CASSTGQLNYNEQFF
>TRBV4-2|-|-|TRBJ2-7
TGTGCCAGCAGCCAATCATTAGCGACCCCCTCCTACGAGCAGTACTTC
CASSQSLATPSYEQYF
>TRBV29-1|-|-|TRBJ2-7
TGCAGCGCCCCCTTCGGTGGCAAACCCTACGAGCAGTACTTC
CSAPFGGKPYEQYF
>TRBV9|few|TRBD2|TRBJ2-2
TGTGCCAGCAGCAGAGGACTAGACCTGAACACCGGGGAGCTGTTTTTT
CASSRGLDLNTGELFF
>TRBV4-2|-|TRBD1|TRBJ1-5
TGTGCCAGCAGCCAAGGCCAACCACAGGGGAATCAGCCCCGGCATTTT
CASSQGQPQGNQPRHF
>TRBV14|-|-|TRBJ1-2
TGTGCCAGCAGCCGAAACCAACAGGATGGCTACACCTTC
CASSRNQQDGYTF
>TRBV6-2/TRBV6-3|-|TRBD1|TRBJ1-5
TGTGCCAGCAGTTACTTCACAGGGGAGCGGGATCAGCCCCAGCATTTT
CASSYFTGERDQPQHF
>TRBV12-3/TRBV12-4|few|-|TRBJ1-1
TGTGCCAGCAGTTCGACAGGATACACTGAAGCTTTCTTT
CASSSTGYTEAFF
>TRBV5-1|once|TRBD2|TRBJ2-5
TGCGCCAGCAGCTTGCCCTCGGGACTAGCGGGGGCGGAGACCCAGTACTTC
CASSLPSGLAGAETQYF
>TRBV5-4|-|TRBD1|TRBJ2-5
TGTGCCAGCTGCCCATACAGGGGTCAAGAGACCCAGTACTTC
CASCPYRGQETQYF
>TRBV27|-|-|TRBJ2-7
TGTGCCAGCAGTGCGACAGTTCCTACCGACGAGCAGTACTTC
CASSATVPTDEQYF
>TRBV4-1|-|-|TRBJ2-4
TGCGCCAGCAGCCAAGTAGGGCGGGTCTTGGGGGAGCAGTACTTC
CASSQVGRVLGEQYF
>TRBV12-3/TRBV12-4|-|TRBD2|TRBJ2-5
TGTGCCAGCAGTTTTACTAGCGTCGGATTGGAGACCCAGTACTTC
CASSFTSVGLETQYF
>TRBV20-1|-|TRBD2|TRBJ2-3
TGCAGTGCTAGAGTTCCAGCGGGGTTTGCAGATACGCAGTATTTT
CSARVPAGFADTQYF
>TRBV6-6|-|-|TRBJ1-5
TGTGCCAGCAGTGATGGGCAGGAGAATCAGCCCCAGCATTTT
CASSDGQENQPQHF
>TRBV9|-|-|TRBJ2-5
TGTGCCAGCAGCCCCGCTGTTGGAGGAGGGACCCAGTACTTC
CASSPAVGGGTQYF
>TRBV5-1|-|TRBD2|TRBJ2-7
TGCGCCAGCAGCTTGAAAGGACTAGCGGTCTACGAGCAGTACTTC
CASSLKGLAVYEQYF
>TRBV6-2/TRBV6-3|-|-|TRBJ1-4
TGTGCCAGCAGTTACCCGAGACCCGGAGGCGATGAAAAACTGTTTTTT
CASSYPRPGGDEKLFF
>TRBV6-5|-|TRBD2|TRBJ2-7
TGTGCCAGCAGCGATACGACTAGCGGGAACGAGCAGTACTTC
CASSDTTSGNEQYF
>TRBV4-3|few|-|TRBJ1-6
TGCGCCAGCAGCCAAGATTCAGGGGCTTCACCCCTCCACTTT
CASSQDSGASPLHF
>TRBV20-1|few|TRBD2|TRBJ2-1
TGCAGTGCTAGTGGGGGTAGCGGGAGTATGTCCTACAATGAGCAGTTCTTC
CSASGGSGSMSYNEQFF
>TRBV6-6|-|TRBD1|TRBJ1-2
TGTGCCAGCAGTTACTTCGGGACAGTCCAGGGCCTTGGTTACACCTTC
CASSYFGTVQGLGYTF
>TRBV27|-|-|TRBJ2-7
TGTGCCAGCAGAGGGTACAACTACTACGAGCAGTACTTC
CASRGYNYYEQYF
>TRBV2|once|TRBD1|TRBJ1-2
TGTGCCAGCAGTGATGGGACAGGGGGCGGTGGCTACACCTTC
CASSDGTGGGGYTF
>TRBV30|-|-|TRBJ1-2
TGTGCCTGGGCCTCCTCAGTGATGTTGGGCGGCGATGGATACACCTTC
CAWASSVMLGGDGYTF
>TRBV25-1|-|-|TRBJ1-6
TGTGCCAGCAGTGAGGGGGCGGCCCTCCACTTT
CASSEGAALHF
>TRBV4-1|-|-|TRBJ2-1
TGCGCCAGCAGCCAAGTGGCGTGGGGCTTCAACAATGAGCAGTTCTTC
CASSQVAWGFNNEQFF
>TRBV4-3|-|-|TRBJ1-2
TGCGCCAGCAGCTCTCTTGAAGGTTATGGCTACACCTTC
CASSSLEGYGYTF
>TRBV4-1|few|-|TRBJ1-2
TGCGCCAGCAGCGTTAATAGGGGAAACTATGGCTACACCTTC
CASSVNRGNYGYTF
>TRBV6-2/TRBV6-3|-|-|TRBJ2-7
TGTGCCAGCAGTTCCCCCAACCTCCGGACAGCCTACGAGCAGTACTTC
CASSSPNLRTAYEQYF
>TRBV12-3/TRBV12-4|-|-|TRBJ2-2
TGTGCCAGCAGTTTAGGGGCTAGCCCGGGCACCGGGGAGCTGTTTTTT
CASSLGASPGTGELFF
>TRBV6-5|-|-|TRBJ2-1
TGTGCCAGCAGTAACACCCCACTTGAGCAGTTCTTC
CASSNTPLEQFF
>TRBV7-2|-|-|TRBJ1-5
TGTACCAGCAGCTTAAATGTGGGCAATCAGCCCCAGCATTTT
CTSSLNVGNQPQHF